This T cell receptor beta chain was captured in a study of CD8 T cells in ankylosing spondylitis. Germline V CDR1 and CDR2: MNHEY, SVGAGI. The CDR3 runs to 15 residues. The ends lost 2 bases at V and 8 bases at J; junction bases unmatched: 5. TCRdb processed the 5' RACE reads anew with MiXCR; each CDR3 protein has one entry. The repertoire has 250,000 to 350,000 distinct CDR3 sequences, more than 20% of them found once; the top ten carry roughly 3.4%. The J gene is TRBJ2-1, the V gene TRBV6-5; 11 nucleotides align to TRBD2. This clonotype originated in a female donor with ankylosing spondylitis or in good health (not recorded which). The sequenced sample consisted of blood, either unsorted or a sorted T cell fraction (not recorded which). Here the CDR3 reads CASSYRLAGSDEQFF. CDR3 sequence (DNA): TGTGCCAGCAGTTACCGACTAGCGGGAAGTGATGAGCAGTTCTTC.